The present TCR beta chain was sequenced within a study of blood T cell repertoires in COVID-19. Study-wide context: Spain, Italy and the United States supplied samples that represented acute and convalescent COVID-19.

Each recovered donor of Cohort 3 presented with two negative PCRs, clearance, or symptom resolution. CDR1 and CDR2 (germline): DFQATT, SNEGSKA (reference sequence). The V end was cut by 3 bases, the J end by 5 bases, with 11 bases between. This CDR3 contains 12 residues. Repertoires were generated with immunoSEQ multiplex PCR, while TCRdb's copy carries only in-frame clones and drops some. The sample has roughly 360,000 clones; 80% to 90% are singletons. Sequencing was carried out using PBMCs or T cells enriched from blood (not recorded which). The rearrangement joins TRBV20-1 to TRBJ2-7; D may be TRBD2 (5 bases). The receptor comes from a man under 40 who had recovered from COVID-19. The CDR3 region has the DNA TGCAGTGCTAGTCCCGGGAACGACGAGCAGTACTTC. This sequence encodes CSASPGNDEQYF.